Presented here are 28 T cell receptor beta chains from one specimen sequenced in a study of T cell responses to AZD1222 COVID-19 vaccine. Some clones are missing from TCRdb's copy, which holds only in-frame ones; the method was immunoSEQ multiplex PCR. The table shows about 210,000 clones, with 90% to 95% occurring only once. The sequences come from peripheral blood, collected 28 days after the second dose of the MenACWY control vaccine. The origin of the receptors is an adult who received the MenACWY meningococcal vaccine as a control.

The DNA of the CDR3 is TGTGCCAGCAGACAACGACAGACCTATAATTCACCCCTCCACTTT. Translation: CASRQRQTYNSPLHF. The chain couples TRBV6-5 to TRBJ1-6, with D possibly matching TRBD1 (5 bases). The germline V gene has CDR1 MNHEY and CDR2 SVGAGI. Trimming shortened V by 6 bases and J by 2 bases, and 11 bases separated the two germline ends. The length of the CDR3 is 15 residues.

This chain uses TRBV5-1 with TRBJ1-3, with 8 bases fitting TRBD1. The V segment lost 2 bases and the J segment 6 bases; nucleotides outside the gene matches: 4. There are 14 residues in the CDR3. The V gene's germline CDR1 is SGHRS and CDR2 YFSETQ. The DNA of the CDR3 is TGCGCCAGCAGCTTCGGGGACAGGATAAACACCATATATTTT. This encodes CASSFGDRINTIYF.

This chain joins TRBV5-1 and TRBJ1-2, with D hard to call. The germline CDR1 and CDR2 sequences are SGHRS and YFSETQ. The CDR3 sequence is 18 residues long. Trimming removed 4 bases at V and 5 bases at J, with 27 bases between. The chain's CDR3 is CASSGSSSDRPEIYGYTF. In DNA, the CDR3 is TGCGCCAGCAGCGGGAGCTCGAGCGATCGGCCCGAAATATATGGCTACACCTTC. The full variable domain, its missing parts supplied by reference TRBV5-1 and TRBJ1-2, is KAGVTQTPRYLIKTRGQQVTLSCSPISGHRSVSWYQQTPGQGLQFLFEYFSETQRNKGNFPGRFSGRQFSNSRSEMNVSTLELGDSALYLCASSGSSSDRPEIYGYTFGSGTRLTVV.

The V and J genes are TRBV21-1 and TRBJ2-4; TRBD1 is the table's D call, not checked against the DNA. TRBV21-1 is recorded as a pseudogene. There are 15 residues in the CDR3. Here the CDR3 reads CASSKRHLAKNIQYF. DNA of the CDR3: TGTGCCAGCAGCAAGCGACACCTAGCCAAAAACATTCAGTACTTC.

The CDR3 coding sequence is TGTGCCAGCAGCCCATACTCAGACAGGGGCTACGAGCAGTACTTC. Amino acid sequence: CASSPYSDRGYEQYF. The rearrangement joins TRBV3-1 (or the pseudogene TRBV3-2) to TRBJ2-7; 8 bases map to TRBD1. Germline V gene lookup returns CDR1 LGHDT and CDR2 YNNKEL (reference sequence). Germline trimming cut 4 bases from V and 3 bases from J; bases unmatched to any gene: 8. CDR3 length equals 15 residues.

The chain couples TRBV28 to TRBJ2-7; 9 nucleotides align to TRBD2. The CDR3 runs to 17 residues. V shed 4 bases and J 5 bases; nucleotides not matched to a gene: 15. Germline loops: CDR1 MDHEN, CDR2 SYDVKM. This CDR3 reads CASSSPTGPGLADEQYF. The CDR3, as DNA: TGTGCCAGCAGTTCCCCGACAGGTCCGGGACTAGCTGACGAGCAGTACTTC.

The DNA of the CDR3 is TGCAGCGTTGAACCAGACAGCTCAGATACGCAGTATTTT. It is translated as CSVEPDSSDTQYF. J is TRBJ2-3 and V is TRBV29-1, with D tentatively TRBD1 (5 bases). This CDR3 is 13 amino acids long. CDR1 is SQVTM and CDR2 is ANQGSEA in the germline V gene. The V and J ends lost 2 bases and 4 bases respectively, with 10 bases between them.

The rearrangement uses TRBV9 and TRBJ2-5, with 9 bases aligning to TRBD2. The CDR3 runs to 15 residues. Germline CDR1 SGDLS, CDR2 YYNGEE. With V trimmed by 4 bases and J by 4 bases, 8 bases remained unmatched. The CDR3 loop reads CASSFSGSLLETQYF. CDR3 nucleotides: TGTGCCAGCAGCTTTAGCGGGAGTTTGTTAGAGACCCAGTACTTC.

The chain joins TRBV25-1 to TRBJ1-1; 8 nucleotides match TRBD1. This CDR3 spans 14 amino acids. After removal of 6 bases from V and 1 base from J, the junction contained 4 bases not matched to a gene. Germline assignment: CDR1 MGHDK and CDR2 SYGVNS. The CDR3 spells CASRRTGTNTEAFF. The CDR3 region has the DNA TGTGCCAGCAGAAGGACAGGGACGAACACTGAAGCTTTCTTT.

The rearrangement uses TRBV28 and TRBJ1-5; 9 bases are shared with TRBD1. The CDR3 has 13 residues. The germline V gene encodes CDR1 MDHEN and CDR2 SYDVKM. The trim removed 9 bases at V and 2 bases at J, leaving 2 bases unmatched. The CDR3 DNA follows: TGTGCCAGTAGGGACAGGGGCAATCAGCCCCAGCATTTT. Amino acids: CASRDRGNQPQHF.

This sequence joins TRBV3-1 (or the pseudogene TRBV3-2) and TRBJ2-2; 7 bases are a match to TRBD2. With 5 bases clipped from V and 5 bases from J, the junction kept 11 bases outside the gene matches. CDR3 size: 16 residues. Germline V gene lookup returns CDR1 LGHDT and CDR2 YNNKEL (reference sequence). CDR3 coding DNA: TGTGCCAGCAGCTCCTCGGGAGTGGGGGGGACCGGGGAGCTGTTTTTT. It yields the protein CASSSSGVGGTGELFF.

This clone was seen a single time. This chain uses TRBV6-5 with TRBJ2-7; the match to TRBD1 covers 7 bases. The germline gives CDR1 MNHEY, CDR2 SVGAGI. This CDR3 is built from 15 residues. The ends lost 7 bases at V and 4 bases at J; junction bases unmatched: 13. CDR3 sequence: CASILRQGSLYEQYF. DNA of the CDR3: TGTGCCAGCATTCTTCGACAGGGATCCCTATACGAGCAGTACTTC.

The gene calls are TRBV15 and TRBJ1-1; weak D call: TRBD1 (5 bases). The CDR3 length is 13 residues. CDR1 and CDR2 from the germline V gene are LNHNV and YYDKDF (reference sequence). V gave up 1 base and J gave up 6 bases, with 9 bases separating them. The CDR3 loop reads CATSRAGGAEAFF. The CDR3 DNA reads as TGTGCCACCAGCAGAGCGGGGGGGGCTGAAGCTTTCTTT.

This rearrangement joins TRBV5-1 to TRBJ2-3; a possible D gene is TRBD2 (6 bases). V lost 0 bases and J lost 10, with 9 bases in between. The germline V gene has CDR1 SGHRS and CDR2 YFSETQ. The CDR3 loop spans 12 amino acids. CDR3 nucleotides: TGCGCCAGCAGCTTGGCGGAGGGTCCGCAGTATTTT. This gives the protein CASSLAEGPQYF.

This clone was seen a handful of times. The chain links TRBV2 to TRBJ2-5; TRBD2 aligns across 13 bases. Germline CDR1 is SNHLY and CDR2 is FYNNEI. V lost 4 bases and J lost 3; bases outside the gene matches: 5. The CDR3 extends over 16 amino acids. This CDR3 is CASSARLAGGEETQYF. Here the CDR3 DNA reads TGTGCCAGCAGTGCCCGACTAGCGGGAGGTGAAGAGACCCAGTACTTC.

The V call is TRBV7-9, the J call TRBJ2-1; D uncertain. V was pared by 3 bases and J by 8 bases, with 11 bases between. CDR3 length: 13 amino acids. From germline, CDR1 is SEHNR and CDR2 FQNEAQ (reference sequence). DNA of the CDR3: TGTGCCAGCAGCTTGGGTTTTGGACATGAGCAGTTCTTC. The encoded protein is CASSLGFGHEQFF.

V and J are TRBV30 and TRBJ1-1; no firm D call. The CDR3 length is 12 residues. CDR1 and CDR2 from the germline V gene are GTSNPN and SVGIG (reference sequence). Trimming stripped 1 base from V and 7 bases from J, with 10 bases between. This CDR3 is CAWSEDRLEAFF. For the CDR3, the DNA is TGTGCCTGGAGTGAGGATCGGCTTGAAGCTTTCTTT.

The J gene is TRBJ2-7, the V gene TRBV5-1; D not resolved. Between the trimmed V and J ends, which lost 0 bases and 0 bases, there was a span of 7 bases. The CDR3 runs 14 residues. CDR1 SGHRS and CDR2 YFSETQ come from the germline V gene. The CDR3 bases are TGCGCCAGCAGCTTGGAGTTCAGCTCCTACGAGCAGTACTTC. This sequence encodes CASSLEFSSYEQYF.

This sequence joins TRBV19 and TRBJ1-5; TRBD1 matches 8 bases. CDR1 and CDR2 (germline): LNHDA, SQIVND (reference sequence). CDR3 size: 15 residues. The J segment lost 0 bases and the V segment lost 7 bases, leaving 5 bases of the junction unmatched. CDR3 nucleotide sequence: TGTGCCAGTATGATGGACAGGGCTAGCAATCAGCCCCAGCATTTT. Protein: CASMMDRASNQPQHF.

V and J are TRBV2 and TRBJ2-3; no clear D. This CDR3 is 13 amino acids long. Germline values: CDR1 SNHLY, CDR2 FYNNEI. Trimming took off 3 bases at V and 6 bases at J, with 10 bases between the two ends. The CDR3 is CASSERTIDTQYF. The DNA for the CDR3 is TGTGCCAGCAGTGAGAGGACGATTGATACGCAGTATTTT.

V usage is TRBV7-9 and J usage is TRBJ1-2; the D is unclear. The V end lost 11 bases, the J end lost 0 bases, and 16 bases lay between the germline ends. Germline V gene data show CDR1 as SEHNR and CDR2 as FQNEAQ (reference sequence). The CDR3 loop spans 14 amino acids. The CDR3 sequence: CAGSDPRANYGYTF. CDR3 in DNA: TGTGCCGGGTCGGACCCGCGAGCTAACTATGGCTACACCTTC.

The rearrangement links TRBV18 to TRBJ2-1, with D uncertain. Trimming took off 3 bases at V and 1 base at J, with 4 bases between the two ends. The CDR3 sequence is 13 residues long. Germline V gene lookup returns CDR1 KGHSH and CDR2 LQKENI. CDR3 protein: CASSPVSYNEQFF. The CDR3 nucleotides read TGTGCCAGCTCACCGGTATCCTACAATGAGCAGTTCTTC.

The chain couples TRBV6-5 to TRBJ2-5; D gene unclear. This CDR3 region has 15 residues. V lost 7 bases to trimming and J lost 6 bases, with 21 bases between them. Germline assignment: CDR1 MNHEY and CDR2 SVGAGI. The CDR3 region is CASIKEAGATQTQYF. For the CDR3, the DNA is TGTGCCAGCATAAAGGAAGCAGGCGCGACTCAGACCCAGTACTTC.

The chain carries TRBV7-9 and TRBJ2-7, with D tentatively TRBD2 (5 bases). The CDR3 has 13 amino acids. Germline CDR1 SEHNR, CDR2 FQNEAQ (reference sequence). Trimming shortened V by 2 bases and J by 7 bases, and 12 bases separated the two germline ends. The DNA for the CDR3 is TGTGCCAGCAGCTTACCGGGGAACGGGGAGCAGTACTTC. Its protein is CASSLPGNGEQYF.

The genes are TRBV6-4 and TRBJ1-5; D is ambiguous. The germline V and J ends were trimmed by 9 bases and 7 bases, with 10 bases remaining between them. The CDR3 is 11 residues long. CDR1 and CDR2 from the germline V gene are MRHNA and SNTAGT. The CDR3 coding sequence is TGTGCCAGTAAAAGTGGACAGCCCCAGCATTTT. Translated, it gives CASKSGQPQHF.

Only one count was recorded for this clone. The V and J genes are TRBV28 and TRBJ2-5, with 8 bases identical to TRBD1. Germline CDR1 is MDHEN and CDR2 is SYDVKM. The V gene end was trimmed by 6 bases and the J gene end by 4 bases; junction bases not matched to a gene: 7. The CDR3 has 14 residues. CDR3 in DNA: TGTGCCAGCAGCGTACAGGGGGTGGTAGAGACCCAGTACTTC. It specifies CASSVQGVVETQYF.

This chain joins TRBV7-6 and TRBJ1-5; no clear D gene. This CDR3 is 14 amino acids long. With 2 bases removed from V and 0 bases from J, the gap between germline ends came to 5 bases. CDR1 and CDR2 from the germline V gene are SGHVS and FNYEAQ. CDR3 DNA: TGTGCCAGCAGCTTATTCGATAGCAATCAGCCCCAGCATTTT. The encoded protein is CASSLFDSNQPQHF.

The rearrangement uses TRBV2 and TRBJ1-4; 11 positions match TRBD1. The V gene end was trimmed by 6 bases and the J gene end by 7 bases; junction bases not matched to a gene: 7. The CDR3 length is 15 residues. Germline V gene data show CDR1 as SNHLY and CDR2 as FYNNEI. The CDR3 spells CASSRGTGGSEKLFF. For the CDR3, the DNA is TGTGCCAGCAGCCGAGGGACAGGGGGATCTGAAAAACTGTTTTTT.